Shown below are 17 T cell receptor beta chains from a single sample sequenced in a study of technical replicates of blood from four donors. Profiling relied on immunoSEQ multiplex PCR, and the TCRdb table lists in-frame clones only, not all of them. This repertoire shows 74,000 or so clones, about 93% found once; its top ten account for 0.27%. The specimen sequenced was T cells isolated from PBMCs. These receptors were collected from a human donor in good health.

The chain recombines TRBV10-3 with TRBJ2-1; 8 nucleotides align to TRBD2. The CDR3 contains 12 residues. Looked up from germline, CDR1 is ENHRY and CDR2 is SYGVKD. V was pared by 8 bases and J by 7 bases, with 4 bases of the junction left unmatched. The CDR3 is CAIGTSVNEQFF. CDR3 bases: TGTGCCATCGGGACTAGTGTAAATGAGCAGTTCTTC.

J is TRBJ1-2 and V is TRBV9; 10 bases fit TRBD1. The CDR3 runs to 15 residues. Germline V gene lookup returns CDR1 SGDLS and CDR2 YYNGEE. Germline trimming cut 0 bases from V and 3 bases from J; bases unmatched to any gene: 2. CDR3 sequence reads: CASSVEGTGDYGYTF. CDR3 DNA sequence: TGTGCCAGCAGCGTAGAAGGGACAGGGGACTATGGCTACACCTTC.

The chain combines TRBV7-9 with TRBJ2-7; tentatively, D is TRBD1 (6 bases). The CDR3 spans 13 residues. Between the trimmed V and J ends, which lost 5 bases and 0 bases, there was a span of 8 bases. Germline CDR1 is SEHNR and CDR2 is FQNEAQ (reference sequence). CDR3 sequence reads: CASSHRDSYEQYF. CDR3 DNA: TGTGCCAGCAGCCACAGGGACTCCTACGAGCAGTACTTC.

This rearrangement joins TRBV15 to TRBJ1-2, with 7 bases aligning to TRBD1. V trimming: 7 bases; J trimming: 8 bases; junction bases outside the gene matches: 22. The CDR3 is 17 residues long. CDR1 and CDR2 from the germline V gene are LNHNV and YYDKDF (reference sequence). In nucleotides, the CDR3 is TGTGCCACCAAAATGGGACAGCTCCTAAATAGGGAAAAAGGCTACACCTTC. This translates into CATKMGQLLNREKGYTF.

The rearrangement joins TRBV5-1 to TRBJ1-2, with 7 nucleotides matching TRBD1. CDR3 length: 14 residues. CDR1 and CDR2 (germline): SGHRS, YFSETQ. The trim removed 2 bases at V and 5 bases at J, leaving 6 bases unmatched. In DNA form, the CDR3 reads TGCGCCAGCAGCTTACGGCCGGGACAGTATGGCTACACCTTC. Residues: CASSLRPGQYGYTF.

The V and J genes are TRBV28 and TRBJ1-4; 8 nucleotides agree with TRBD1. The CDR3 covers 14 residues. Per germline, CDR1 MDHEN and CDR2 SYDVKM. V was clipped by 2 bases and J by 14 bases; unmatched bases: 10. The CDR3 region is CASSLQGANRWLFF. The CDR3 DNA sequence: TGTGCCAGCAGTTTACAGGGGGCAAACCGATGGCTGTTTTTT.

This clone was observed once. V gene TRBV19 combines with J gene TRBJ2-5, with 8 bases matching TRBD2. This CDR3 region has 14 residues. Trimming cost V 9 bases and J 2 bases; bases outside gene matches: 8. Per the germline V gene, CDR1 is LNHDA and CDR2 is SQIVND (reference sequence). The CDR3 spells CASRAGGSQETQYF. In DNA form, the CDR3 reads TGTGCCAGCCGGGCGGGAGGCTCGCAAGAGACCCAGTACTTC.

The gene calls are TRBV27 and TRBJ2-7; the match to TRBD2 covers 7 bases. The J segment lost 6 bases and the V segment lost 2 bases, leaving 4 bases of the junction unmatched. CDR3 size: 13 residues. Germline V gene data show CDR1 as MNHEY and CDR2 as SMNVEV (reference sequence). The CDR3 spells CASSLAGESEQYF. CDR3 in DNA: TGTGCCAGCAGTTTAGCGGGAGAGTCCGAGCAGTACTTC.

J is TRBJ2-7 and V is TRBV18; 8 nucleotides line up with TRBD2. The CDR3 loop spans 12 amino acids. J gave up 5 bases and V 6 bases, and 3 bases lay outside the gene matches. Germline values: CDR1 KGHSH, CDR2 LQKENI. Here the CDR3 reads CASSGTSDEQYF. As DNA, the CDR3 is TGTGCCAGCTCGGGGACTAGTGACGAGCAGTACTTC.

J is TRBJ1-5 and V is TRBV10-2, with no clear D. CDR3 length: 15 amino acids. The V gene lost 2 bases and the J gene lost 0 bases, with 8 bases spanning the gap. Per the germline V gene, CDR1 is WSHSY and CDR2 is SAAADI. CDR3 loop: CASSETVNSNQPQHF. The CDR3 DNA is TGCGCCAGCAGTGAGACAGTTAATAGCAATCAGCCCCAGCATTTT.

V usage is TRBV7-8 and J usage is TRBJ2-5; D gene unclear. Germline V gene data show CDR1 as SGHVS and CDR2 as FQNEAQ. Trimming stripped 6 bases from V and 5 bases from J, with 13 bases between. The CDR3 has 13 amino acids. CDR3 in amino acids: CASRPARWETQYF. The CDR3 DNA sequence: TGTGCCAGCAGACCAGCTAGGTGGGAGACCCAGTACTTC.

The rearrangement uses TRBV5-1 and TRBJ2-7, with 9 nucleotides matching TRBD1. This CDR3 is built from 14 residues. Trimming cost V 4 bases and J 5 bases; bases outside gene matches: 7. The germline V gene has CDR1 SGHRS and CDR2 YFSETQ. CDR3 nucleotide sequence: TGCGCCAGCAGCGAAGGGACAGGGCCCAACGAGCAGTACTTC. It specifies CASSEGTGPNEQYF. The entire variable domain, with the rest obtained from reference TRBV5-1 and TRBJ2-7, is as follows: KAGVTQTPRYLIKTRGQQVTLSCSPISGHRSVSWYQQTPGQGLQFLFEYFSETQRNKGNFPGRFSGRQFSNSRSEMNVSTLELGDSALYLCASSEGTGPNEQYFGPGTRLTVT.

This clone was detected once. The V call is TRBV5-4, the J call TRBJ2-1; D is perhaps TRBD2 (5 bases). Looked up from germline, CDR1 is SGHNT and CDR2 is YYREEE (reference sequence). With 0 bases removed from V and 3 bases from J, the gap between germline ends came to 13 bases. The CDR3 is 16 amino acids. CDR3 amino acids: CASSLESGFRYNEQFF. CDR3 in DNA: TGTGCCAGCAGCTTGGAATCGGGATTCCGCTACAATGAGCAGTTCTTC.

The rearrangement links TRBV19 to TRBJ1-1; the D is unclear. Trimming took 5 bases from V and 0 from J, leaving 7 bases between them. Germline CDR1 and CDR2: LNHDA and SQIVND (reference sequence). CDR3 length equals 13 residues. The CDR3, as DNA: TGTGCCAGTAGTGCGGCCATGAACACTGAAGCTTTCTTT. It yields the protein CASSAAMNTEAFF.

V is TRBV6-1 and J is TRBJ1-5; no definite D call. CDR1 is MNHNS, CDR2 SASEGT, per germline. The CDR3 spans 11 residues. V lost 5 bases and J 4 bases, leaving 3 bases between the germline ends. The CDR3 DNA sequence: TGTGCCAGCAGTTTAAATCAGCCCCAGCATTTT. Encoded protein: CASSLNQPQHF.

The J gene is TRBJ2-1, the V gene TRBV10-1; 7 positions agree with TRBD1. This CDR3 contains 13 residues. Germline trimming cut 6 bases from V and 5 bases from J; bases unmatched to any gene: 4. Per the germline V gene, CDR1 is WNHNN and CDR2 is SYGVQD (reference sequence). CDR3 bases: TGCGCCAGCAGACCAGGGACAGACAATGAGCAGTTCTTC. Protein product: CASRPGTDNEQFF.

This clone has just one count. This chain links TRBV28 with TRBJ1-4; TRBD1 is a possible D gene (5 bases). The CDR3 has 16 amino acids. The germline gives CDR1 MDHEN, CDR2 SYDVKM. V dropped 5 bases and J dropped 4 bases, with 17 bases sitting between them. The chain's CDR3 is CASSLLVGGFNEKLFF. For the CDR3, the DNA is TGTGCCAGCAGTCTCCTAGTCGGGGGATTTAATGAAAAACTGTTTTTT.